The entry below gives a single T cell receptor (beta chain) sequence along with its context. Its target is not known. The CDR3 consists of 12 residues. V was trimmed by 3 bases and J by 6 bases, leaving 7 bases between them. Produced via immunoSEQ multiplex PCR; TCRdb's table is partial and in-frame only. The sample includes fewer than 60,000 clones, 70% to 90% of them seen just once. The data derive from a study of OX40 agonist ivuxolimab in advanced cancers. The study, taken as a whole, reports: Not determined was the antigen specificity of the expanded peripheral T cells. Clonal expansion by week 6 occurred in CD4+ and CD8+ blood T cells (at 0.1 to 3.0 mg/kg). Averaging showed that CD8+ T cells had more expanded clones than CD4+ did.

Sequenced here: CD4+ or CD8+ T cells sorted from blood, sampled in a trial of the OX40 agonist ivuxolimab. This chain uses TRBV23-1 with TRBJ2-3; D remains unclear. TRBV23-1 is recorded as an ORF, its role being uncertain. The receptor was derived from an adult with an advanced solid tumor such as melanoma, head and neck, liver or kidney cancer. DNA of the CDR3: TGCGCCAGCAGTCATCCGTCCGATACGCAGTATTTT. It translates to CASSHPSDTQYF.